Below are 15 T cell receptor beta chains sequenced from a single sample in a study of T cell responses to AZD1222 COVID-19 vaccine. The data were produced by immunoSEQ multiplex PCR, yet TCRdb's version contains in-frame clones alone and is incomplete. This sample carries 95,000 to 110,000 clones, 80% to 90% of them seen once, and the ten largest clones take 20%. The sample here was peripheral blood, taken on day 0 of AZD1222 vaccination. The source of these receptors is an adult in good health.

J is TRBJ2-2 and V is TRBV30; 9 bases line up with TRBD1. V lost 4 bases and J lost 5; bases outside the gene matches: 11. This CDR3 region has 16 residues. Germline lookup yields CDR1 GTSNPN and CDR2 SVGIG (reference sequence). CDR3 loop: CAWKISGTGNTGELFF. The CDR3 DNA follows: TGTGCCTGGAAAATATCCGGGACAGGGAATACCGGGGAGCTGTTTTTT.

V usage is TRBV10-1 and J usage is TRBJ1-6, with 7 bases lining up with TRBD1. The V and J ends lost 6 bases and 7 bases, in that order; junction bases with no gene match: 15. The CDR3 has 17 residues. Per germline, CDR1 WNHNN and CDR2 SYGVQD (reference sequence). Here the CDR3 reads CASRTLERGLENSPLHF. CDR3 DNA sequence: TGCGCCAGCAGGACCCTAGAGAGGGGGCTTGAGAATTCACCCCTCCACTTT.

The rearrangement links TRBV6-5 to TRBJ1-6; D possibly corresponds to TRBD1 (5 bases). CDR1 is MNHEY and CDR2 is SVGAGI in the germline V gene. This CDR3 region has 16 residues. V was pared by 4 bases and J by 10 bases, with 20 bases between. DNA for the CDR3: TGTGCCAGCAGTTCCGAACCCCGGGACCGGGCCTCACCCCTCCACTTT. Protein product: CASSSEPRDRASPLHF.

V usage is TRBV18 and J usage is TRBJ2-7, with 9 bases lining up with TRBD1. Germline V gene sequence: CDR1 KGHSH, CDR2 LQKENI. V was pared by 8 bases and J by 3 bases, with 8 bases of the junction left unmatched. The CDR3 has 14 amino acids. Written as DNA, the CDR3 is TGTGCCAGCACCAAGGACAGGGGTAGCTACGAGCAGTACTTC. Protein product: CASTKDRGSYEQYF.

In DNA, the CDR3 is TGTGCCAGCAGCTTAGTGGCGGCCAAAAACATTCAGTACTTC. This encodes CASSLVAAKNIQYF. The V gene is TRBV7-2, the J gene TRBJ2-4, with unresolved D. The germline V gene has CDR1 SGHTA and CDR2 FQGNSA. The CDR3 covers 14 residues. V was pared by 1 base and J by 1 base, with 5 bases between.

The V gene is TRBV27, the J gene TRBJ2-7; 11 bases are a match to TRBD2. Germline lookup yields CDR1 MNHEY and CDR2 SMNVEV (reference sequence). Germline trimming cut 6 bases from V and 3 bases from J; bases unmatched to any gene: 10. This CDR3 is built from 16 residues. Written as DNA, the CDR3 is TGTGCCAGCAGAGTAGCGGGAGGGGGAGGGGGCTACGAGCAGTACTTC. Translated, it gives CASRVAGGGGGYEQYF.

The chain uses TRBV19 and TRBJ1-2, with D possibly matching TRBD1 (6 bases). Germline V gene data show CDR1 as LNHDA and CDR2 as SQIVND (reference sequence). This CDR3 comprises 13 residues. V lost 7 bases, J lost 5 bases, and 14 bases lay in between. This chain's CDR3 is CASIGTQGYGYTF. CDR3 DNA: TGTGCCAGTATTGGAACACAGGGATATGGCTACACCTTC.

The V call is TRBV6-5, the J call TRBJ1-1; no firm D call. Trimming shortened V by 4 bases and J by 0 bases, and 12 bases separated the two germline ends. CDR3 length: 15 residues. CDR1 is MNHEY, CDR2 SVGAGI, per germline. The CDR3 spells CASSSHPALNTEAFF. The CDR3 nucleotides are TGTGCCAGCAGTTCTCATCCGGCGTTGAACACTGAAGCTTTCTTT.

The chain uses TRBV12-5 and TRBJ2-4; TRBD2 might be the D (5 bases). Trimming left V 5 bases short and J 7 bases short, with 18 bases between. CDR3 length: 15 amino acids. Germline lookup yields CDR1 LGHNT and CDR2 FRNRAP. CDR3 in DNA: TGTGCTAGTGGTCCCTCTGACCGGGGTGGGAACATTCAGTACTTC. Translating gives CASGPSDRGGNIQYF. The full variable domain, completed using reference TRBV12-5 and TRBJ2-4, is DARVTQTPRHKVTEMGQEVTMRCQPILGHNTVFWYRQTMMQGLELLAYFRNRAPLDDSGMPKDRFSAEMPDATLATLKIQPSEPRDSAVYFCASGPSDRGGNIQYFGAGTRLSVL.

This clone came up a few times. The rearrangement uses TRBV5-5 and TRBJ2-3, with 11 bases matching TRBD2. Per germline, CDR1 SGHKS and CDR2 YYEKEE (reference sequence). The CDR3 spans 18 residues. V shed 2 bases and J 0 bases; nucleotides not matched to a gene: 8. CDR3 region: CASSFTTSGGVSTDTQYF. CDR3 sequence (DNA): TGTGCCAGCAGCTTTACTACTAGCGGGGGAGTTAGCACAGATACGCAGTATTTT.

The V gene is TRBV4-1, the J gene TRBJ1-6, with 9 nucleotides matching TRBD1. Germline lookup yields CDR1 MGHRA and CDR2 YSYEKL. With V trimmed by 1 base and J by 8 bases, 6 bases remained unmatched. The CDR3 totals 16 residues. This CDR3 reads CASSQVAGQGYSPLHF. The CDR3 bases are TGCGCCAGCAGCCAAGTTGCCGGACAGGGGTATTCACCCCTCCACTTT.

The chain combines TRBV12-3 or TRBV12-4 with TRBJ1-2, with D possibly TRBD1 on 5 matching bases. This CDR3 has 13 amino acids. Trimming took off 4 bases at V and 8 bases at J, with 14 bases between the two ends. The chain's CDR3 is CASSSSWDRGYTF. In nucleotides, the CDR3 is TGTGCCAGCAGTTCTAGCTGGGACCGGGGCTACACCTTC.

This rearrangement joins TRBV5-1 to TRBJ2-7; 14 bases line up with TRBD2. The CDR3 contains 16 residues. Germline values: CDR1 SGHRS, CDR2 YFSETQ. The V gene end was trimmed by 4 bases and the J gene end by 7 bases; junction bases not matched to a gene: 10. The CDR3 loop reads CASSIRLAGGPSEQYF. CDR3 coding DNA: TGCGCCAGCAGCATAAGACTAGCGGGAGGGCCAAGTGAGCAGTACTTC.

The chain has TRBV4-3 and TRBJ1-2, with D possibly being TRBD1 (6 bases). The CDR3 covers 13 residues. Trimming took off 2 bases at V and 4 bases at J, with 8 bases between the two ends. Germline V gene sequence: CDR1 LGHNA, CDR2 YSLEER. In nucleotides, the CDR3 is TGCGCCAGCAGCCAAACGGACAGCTATGGCTACACCTTC. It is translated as CASSQTDSYGYTF.

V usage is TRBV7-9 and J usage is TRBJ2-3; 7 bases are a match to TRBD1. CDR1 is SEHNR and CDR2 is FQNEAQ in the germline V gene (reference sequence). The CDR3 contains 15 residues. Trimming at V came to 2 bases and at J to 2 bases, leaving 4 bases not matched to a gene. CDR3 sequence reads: CASSLFQGVTDTQYF. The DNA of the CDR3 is TGTGCCAGCAGCTTATTTCAGGGGGTCACAGATACGCAGTATTTT.